This section outlines one T cell receptor (beta chain) sequence together with its context. The data are from a study of blood T cell repertoires in COVID-19. On the study more broadly: The samples span acute and convalescent COVID-19 from the United States, Italy and Spain. Nucleic acid was either cDNA or gDNA, and it came from T cells, B-cell-depleted T cells, or PBMCs.

Trimming took 6 bases from V and 0 from J, leaving 17 bases between them. CDR1 is KGHDR and CDR2 is SFDVKD in the germline V gene. The CDR3 has 17 amino acids. The table came from immunoSEQ multiplex PCR; TCRdb's copy has only in-frame clones and leaves some out. The sample has around 65,000 clones, less than 80% seen once. The chain joins TRBV24-1 to TRBJ1-5, with TRBD1 as a possible D gene (6 bases). The sequenced material came from peripheral blood. The source is a man aged 60-69 years with acute or convalescent COVID-19. This chain's CDR3 is CATSNRDPSYSNQPQHF. DNA of the CDR3: TGTGCCACCAGTAACAGGGATCCTTCCTATAGCAATCAGCCCCAGCATTTT.